What follows describes a single TCR beta chain. Antigen specificity is unknown. Via MiXCR, TCRdb re-called the RT-PCR reads, giving one row per CDR3 protein. Of some 520,000 distinct CDR3 sequences in the sample, 15% to 20% were seen once. The sample originates from a study of response to subunit inactivated influenza vaccine. Notes on the study in general: It was suggested by the authors that few new T cells are recruited by each seasonal influenza vaccination.

The V gene's germline CDR1 is SQVTM and CDR2 ANQGSEA. J was trimmed by 6 bases and V by 4 bases; bases with no gene match: 8. The CDR3 sequence is 13 residues long. The J gene is TRBJ1-1, the V gene TRBV29-1; the match to TRBD1 covers 7 bases. This clonotype was obtained from a man between 50 and 75 years old who received an inactivated influenza vaccine. Sample: CD4+ T cells sorted from PBMCs, taken around 25 months after vaccination. CDR3 sequence: CSVGQTGRAEAFF. CDR3 nucleotides: TGCAGCGTTGGCCAGACAGGGCGAGCTGAAGCTTTCTTT.